The present TCR beta chain was sequenced within a study of T cell responses to AZD1222 COVID-19 vaccine (dated by TCRdb to about 2021). At the level of the whole study: AZD1222 recipients with second doses at about 4 weeks or about 12 weeks were pooled, because spike-specific TCR depth and breadth did not differ between schedules. TCR sequencing covered fewer than 250 trial participants: about 210 given two doses of AZD1222 and around 26 given two doses of MenACWY control vaccine. Trial participants were enrolled by age into subgroups of 18-55, 56-69 and 70-plus years, and roughly 160, 29 and 62 TCR-sequenced participants, respectively, were included in these subgroups. General conclusions and limits of the study: Participants were mostly white British and included more females than males, and it was suggested by the authors that clonal diversity may have been underestimated. Vaccine-associated CD4 TCRs spanned the whole spike protein, with dominant responses in regions 160-218 and 743-854. In the small 56-69-year group, the increase in depth fell short of significance, most likely because of low power. Reportedly, close to half of the unique spike-specific TCRs recognized epitopes lying outside the regions that are mutated in the B.1.351 and B.1.1.7 variants. Spike-specific TCR breadth and depth rose significantly after two AZD1222 doses compared with day 0 and with MenACWY recipients. Because no day 14 peak-response samples were available, repertoires were characterized only after the peak T cell response. Conclusions about previously exposed vaccinees were limited because only a handful of AZD1222 recipients were SARS-CoV-2 seropositive at baseline.

The CDR3 regions of human TCRbeta chains were analyzed by immunosequencing. The study's processing was this. Repertoire TCRs were matched against a reference library of SARS-CoV-2-specific TCRs generated with the MIRA antigen-specificity platform. Breadth was defined as the fraction of unique TCRs that were SARS-CoV-2-associated. Depth was defined as the fraction of total T cells that were SARS-CoV-2-associated. Using the MIRA data, every spike-specific TCR was mapped to the spike region that the TCR reacted to and assigned to either a CD4 or a CD8 class. Log10-transformed breadth and depth values were compared by one-way ANOVA with Sidak's multiple comparisons tests. Here the immuneACCESS table is served through TCRdb, limited to in-frame sequences with V and J called. Missing clones are a known gap in these copies; in checked studies unresolved V genes cover under half, and the rest lacks a known reason. The V and J calls and clone size were taken over from that table, and D and trimming were inferred from the DNA. A total of 100,000 to 120,000 clones appear in this sample, 82% of them only once. The ten biggest clones cover more than 4.5% of the sample.

The intended sense of this specimen's time point label: baseline before first vaccination. Samples from vaccinated people were obtained from the UK trials COV001 and COV002, which included a single-blind randomized controlled phase 2/3 trial of AZD1222 (ChAdOx1 nCoV-19) in healthy adults. For TCRbeta chain sequencing, PBMC samples from trial participants were taken at day 0 and at day 28 after the second dose. Notes on this clone: Its cognate antigen has yet to be identified. No base qualities exist here, and no much larger clone lies one base off it.

In the germline V gene, CDR1 corresponds to SGHRS and CDR2 to YFSETQ. Relative to germline, V is missing 3 bases and J is missing 1 base, with 3 bases of the junction outside any gene match. From cysteine to phenylalanine, the CDR3 is 14 amino acids long. The retained sequence is limited to the CDR3, 42 bases, with the frame set at the first base. This clonotype was obtained from an adult in good health. The rearrangement joined TRBV5-1 to TRBJ1-1; TRBD1 fits 7 bases in the junction. The specimen was peripheral blood, collected on day 0 of AZD1222 vaccination. The base sequence is TGCGCCAGCAGCTCGGGACAGCCGAACACTGAAGCTTTCTTT. Translated, it gives CASSSGQPNTEAFF.